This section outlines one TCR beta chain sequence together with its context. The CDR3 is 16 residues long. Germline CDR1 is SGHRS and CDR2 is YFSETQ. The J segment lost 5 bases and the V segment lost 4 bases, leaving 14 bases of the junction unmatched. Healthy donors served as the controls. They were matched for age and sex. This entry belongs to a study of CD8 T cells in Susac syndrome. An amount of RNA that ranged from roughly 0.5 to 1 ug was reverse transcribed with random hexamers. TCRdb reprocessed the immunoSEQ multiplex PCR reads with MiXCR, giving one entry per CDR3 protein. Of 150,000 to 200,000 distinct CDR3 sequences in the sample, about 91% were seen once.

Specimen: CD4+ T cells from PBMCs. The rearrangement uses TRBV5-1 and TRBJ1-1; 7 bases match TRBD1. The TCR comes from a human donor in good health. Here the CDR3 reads CASSPKDRWTGTEAFF. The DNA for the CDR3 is TGCGCCAGCAGCCCAAAGGACAGGTGGACGGGAACTGAAGCTTTCTTT.